Shown below are 16 T cell receptor beta chains from a single sample sequenced in a study of blood T cell repertoires in COVID-19. The table came from immunoSEQ multiplex PCR; TCRdb's copy has only in-frame clones and leaves some out. Among hundreds of thousands of clones listed, over 75% were seen once. Specimen: peripheral blood. These receptors were taken from a woman aged 45-60 years with active or convalescent COVID-19.

The gene calls are TRBV9 and TRBJ2-5; a possible D gene is TRBD2 (5 bases). With 0 bases removed from V and 7 bases from J, the gap between germline ends came to 13 bases. Germline V lookup: CDR1 SGDLS, CDR2 YYNGEE. The CDR3 has 14 residues. The CDR3, as DNA: TGTGCCAGCAGCGTAGGATCGGGGAGAGGGACCCAGTACTTC. Amino acids: CASSVGSGRGTQYF.

This chain joins TRBV28 and TRBJ1-1; a weak D match, TRBD1 (5 bases). V was cut by 2 bases and J by 10 bases, with 17 bases left in between. In germline, CDR1 is MDHEN, CDR2 SYDVKM. CDR3 size: 14 residues. The CDR3 DNA reads TGTGCCAGCAGTTTAAGAGGCCCGCTCACAGGAGCTTTCTTT. It translates to CASSLRGPLTGAFF.

This chain's CDR3 is CASSLAGGLYYNEQFF. CDR3 nucleotides: TGTGCCAGCTCACTAGCGGGAGGGCTTTATTACAATGAGCAGTTCTTC. The chain links TRBV11-2 to TRBJ2-1, with 13 bases aligning to TRBD2. The trim removed 8 bases at V and 4 bases at J, leaving 8 bases unmatched. This CDR3 has 16 amino acids. CDR1 SGHAT and CDR2 FQNNGV come from the germline V gene.

The chain carries TRBV11-2 and TRBJ2-5, with TRBD2 as a possible D gene (5 bases). Germline CDR1 SGHAT, CDR2 FQNNGV. Trimming pared 5 bases from V and 5 bases from J, leaving 9 bases between. The CDR3 sequence is 12 residues long. CDR3 coding DNA: TGTGCCAGCAGCCACCCGGGGGAGACCCAGTACTTC. Translating gives CASSHPGETQYF.

The chain combines TRBV7-9 with TRBJ2-1, with TRBD2 matching 12 bases. From germline, CDR1 is SEHNR and CDR2 FQNEAQ (reference sequence). The CDR3 covers 17 residues. The ends lost 4 bases at V and 6 bases at J; junction bases unmatched: 10. The CDR3 coding sequence is TGTGCCAGCAGCTCCCCCATAGGACTAGCGGGAAGCAATGAGCAGTTCTTC. Protein sequence: CASSSPIGLAGSNEQFF.

V usage is TRBV28 and J usage is TRBJ2-1; 13 bases fit TRBD2. From germline, CDR1 is MDHEN and CDR2 SYDVKM. The CDR3 runs to 17 residues. V lost 1 base to trimming and J lost 9 bases; unmatched junction nucleotides: 9. CDR3 region: CASSLSGTSGRAGEQFF. Written as DNA, the CDR3 is TGTGCCAGCAGTTTATCGGGAACTAGCGGGAGGGCCGGTGAGCAGTTCTTC.

This chain's CDR3 is CASSYDRDRANNEQFF. As DNA, the CDR3 is TGTGCCAGCAGTTATGACCGGGACAGGGCCAACAATGAGCAGTTCTTC. The chain employs TRBV28 and TRBJ2-1; 9 nucleotides match TRBD1. Germline V gene data show CDR1 as MDHEN and CDR2 as SYDVKM. V shed 4 bases and J 5 bases; nucleotides not matched to a gene: 9. This CDR3 is built from 16 residues.

The chain has TRBV23-1 and TRBJ1-3, with D maybe TRBD1 (6 bases). TRBV23-1 is labeled an ORF, and its function is uncertain. V dropped 0 bases and J dropped 0 bases, with 6 bases sitting between them. The length of the CDR3 is 15 residues. CDR3: CASSQSQGSGNTIYF. The CDR3 DNA reads TGCGCCAGCAGTCAATCACAGGGCTCTGGAAACACCATATATTTT.

CDR3 amino acids: CASSWTRANTGELFF. Here the CDR3 DNA reads TGTGCCAGCAGTTGGACTCGTGCGAACACCGGGGAGCTGTTTTTT. The V gene is TRBV11-2, the J gene TRBJ2-2, with D possibly matching TRBD2 (5 bases). Germline V gene data show CDR1 as SGHAT and CDR2 as FQNNGV. The CDR3 length is 15 residues. Trimming cost V 6 bases and J 0 bases, with 11 bases left between them.

The chain couples TRBV10-3 to TRBJ2-3; 8 positions match TRBD2. This CDR3 spans 16 amino acids. Germline CDR1 is ENHRY and CDR2 is SYGVKD. The junction had 7 bases not matched to a gene; V was cut back by 0 bases and J by 5 bases. This CDR3 reads CAISESGRGAGDTQYF. The CDR3, as DNA: TGTGCCATCAGTGAGTCCGGGCGGGGGGCCGGAGATACGCAGTATTTT.

The rearrangement joins TRBV5-4 to TRBJ1-1, with 7 nucleotides matching TRBD1. Trimming took 2 bases from V and 3 from J; bases not matched to a gene: 4. CDR1 and CDR2 (germline): SGHNT, YYREEE (reference sequence). This CDR3 region has 14 residues. CDR3 sequence reads: CASSFQGTDTEAFF. The CDR3 DNA reads TGTGCCAGCAGCTTCCAAGGGACAGACACTGAAGCTTTCTTT.

The chain employs TRBV18 and TRBJ1-1; D is undetermined. Trimming shortened V by 2 bases and J by 5 bases, and 9 bases separated the two germline ends. This CDR3 is 13 amino acids long. CDR1 KGHSH and CDR2 LQKENI come from the germline V gene. In nucleotides, the CDR3 is TGTGCCAGCTCACCAATTTCCGGGACTGAAGCTTTCTTT. Translating it yields CASSPISGTEAFF.

The chain carries TRBV4-3 and TRBJ2-5, with D perhaps TRBD2 (7 bases). The CDR3 loop spans 15 amino acids. Germline-derived CDR1 and CDR2 are LGHNA and YSLEER. V lost 0 bases and J 4 bases, leaving 12 bases between the germline ends. The CDR3 loop reads CASSQDGGAVETQYF. In DNA, the CDR3 is TGCGCCAGCAGCCAAGATGGGGGGGCTGTAGAGACCCAGTACTTC.

This chain links TRBV18 with TRBJ2-2; TRBD1 matches at 9 bases. The CDR3 has 15 residues. J gave up 4 bases and V 4 bases, and 4 bases lay outside the gene matches. From germline, CDR1 is KGHSH and CDR2 LQKENI. The CDR3 here is CASSLTGGSTGELFF. The CDR3 bases are TGTGCCAGCTCACTGACAGGGGGAAGCACCGGGGAGCTGTTTTTT.

The rearrangement uses TRBV6-1 and TRBJ2-2; 10 bases match TRBD1. The V gene's germline CDR1 is MNHNS and CDR2 SASEGT. The V segment lost 9 bases and the J segment 3 bases; nucleotides outside the gene matches: 4. The CDR3 length is 14 residues. The CDR3 spells CASRTGGDTGELFF. The CDR3 coding sequence is TGTGCCAGTCGGACAGGGGGGGACACCGGGGAGCTGTTTTTT.

The chain joins TRBV28 to TRBJ2-7, with 7 nucleotides matching TRBD1. Germline loops: CDR1 MDHEN, CDR2 SYDVKM. This CDR3 spans 16 amino acids. J was trimmed by 4 bases and V by 3 bases; bases with no gene match: 12. Written as DNA, the CDR3 is TGTGCCAGCAGTTTGGTGGGACAGCCACAATGGTACGAGCAGTACTTC. It translates to CASSLVGQPQWYEQYF.